This TCR beta chain was retrieved from a study of T-cell memory formation after mild COVID-19. Amplification by 5'RACE using constant-segment primers produced TCR alpha and TCR beta cDNA libraries that carried sample barcodes and UMIs. A single record per CDR3 protein comes from TCRdb applying MiXCR to the 5' RACE reads. The sample lists more than 9,500 distinct CDR3 sequences, about 14% occurring once. Germline V gene sequence: CDR1 SEHNR, CDR2 FQNEAQ (reference sequence). The CDR3 runs to 16 residues. V lost 3 bases to trimming and J lost 2 bases, with 17 bases between them. This clonotype was seen at least ten times.

The sample comprised PBMCs or a T cell subset sorted from them (not recorded which). The source is a man between 18 and 29 years old who had mild COVID-19 (a few samples of this study predate the infection). Cell type and time point are not known. The chain employs TRBV7-9 and TRBJ2-7; D is perhaps TRBD1 or TRBD2 (6 bases each). The CDR3 sequence is CASSLPRGLSTYEQYF. DNA of the CDR3: TGTGCCAGCAGCTTGCCCAGGGGACTTTCCACCTACGAGCAGTACTTC.